This TCR beta chain appears in the sequencing data of a study of cytomegalovirus exposure and HLA in healthy donors. Primers: 60 Vbeta forward and 13 Jbeta reverse. TCRdb's copy holds only in-frame clones and misses some; the assay was immunoSEQ multiplex PCR. Of 150,000 or so clones in the sample, 73% were seen once. The V gene's germline CDR1 is SEHNR and CDR2 FQNEAQ (reference sequence). The CDR3 runs to 16 residues. The V gene end was trimmed by 5 bases and the J gene end by 10 bases; junction bases not matched to a gene: 12. Concerning this clone: The antigen remains unidentified.

Findings of the study overall: Most likely, a cluster of highly shared sequence variants arose as a sequencing artifact. Earlier analysis yielded a pattern in which most TCR beta V segments were productive about 90% or about 30% of the time. Reportedly, HLA-A and HLA-B alleles of most subjects were accurately predicted from TCR beta. After further analysis at a later stage, under 20,000 TCR beta sequences were associated with HLA alleles at 0.05 false discovery rate.

The TCR sequence derives from a woman under 30 in good health and CMV-seronegative. The sequencing sample was made of PBMCs. The chain carries TRBV7-9 and TRBJ1-6; 9 bases are a match to TRBD1. The CDR3 here is CASSPGRTGVLSPLHF. The CDR3 DNA reads as TGTGCCAGCAGCCCAGGGCGGACAGGGGTTCTGTCACCCCTCCACTTT.